The next 5 T cell receptor beta chains were all read from a single sample in a study of blood T cell repertoires in COVID-19. Clones were sequenced by immunoSEQ multiplex PCR, and TCRdb holds only the in-frame ones, with some missing. In the table there are 50,000 to 85,000 clones, around 80% of which are singletons. The sequencing input was peripheral blood. These receptors came from a human donor in a cohort sampled during active COVID-19.

This chain uses TRBV28 with TRBJ1-5; TRBD1 matches 9 bases. This CDR3 is 16 amino acids long. The V and J ends lost 6 bases and 3 bases, in that order; junction bases with no gene match: 9. Germline CDR1 MDHEN, CDR2 SYDVKM. The DNA of the CDR3 is TGTGCCAGCAGACCGGGACAGGGACGAGTCAATCAGCCCCAGCATTTT. Its protein product is CASRPGQGRVNQPQHF.

This clone was seen many times. This chain joins TRBV30 and TRBJ2-1, with 9 bases lining up with TRBD2. This CDR3 spans 12 amino acids. The germline gives CDR1 GTSNPN, CDR2 SVGIG (reference sequence). V trimming: 5 bases; J trimming: 12 bases; junction bases outside the gene matches: 8. CDR3 sequence reads: CAWRSGGLGQFF. CDR3 nucleotides: TGTGCCTGGCGAAGCGGGGGGCTTGGGCAGTTCTTC. Together with reference TRBV30 and TRBJ2-1, the CDR3 gives the full variable domain: SQTIHQWPATLVQPVGSPLSLECTVEGTSNPNLYWYRQAAGRGLQLLFYSVGIGQISSEVPQNLSASRPQDRQFILSSKKLLLSDSGFYLCAWRSGGLGQFFGPGTRLTVL.

CDR3: CASSVGGSPLHF. DNA of the CDR3: TGTGCCAGCAGCGTAGGAGGGTCACCCCTCCACTTT. V and J are TRBV9 and TRBJ1-6, with D unresolved. CDR3 length: 12 residues. CDR1 is SGDLS and CDR2 is YYNGEE in the germline V gene. Between the trimmed V and J ends, which lost 0 bases and 10 bases, there was a span of 5 bases. The full variable domain, in which reference TRBV9 and TRBJ1-6 provide the parts outside the CDR3, is DSGVTQTPKHLITATGQRVTLRCSPRSGDLSVYWYQQSLDQGLQFLIQYYNGEERAKGNILERFSAQQFPDLHSELNLSSLELGDSALYFCASSVGGSPLHFGNGTRLTVT.

The V call is TRBV11-2, the J call TRBJ2-2, with 8 bases that match TRBD2. This CDR3 is built from 15 residues. The V segment lost 6 bases and the J segment 7 bases; nucleotides outside the gene matches: 10. Germline CDR1 is SGHAT and CDR2 is FQNNGV. This CDR3 reads CASRQTGGLGGELFF. CDR3 DNA sequence: TGTGCCAGCAGACAAACGGGAGGGCTTGGCGGGGAGCTGTTTTTT.

J is TRBJ2-1 and V is TRBV25-1, with 7 bases lining up with TRBD2. J gave up 7 bases and V 1 base, and 7 bases lay outside the gene matches. The CDR3 extends over 15 amino acids. Germline V gene data show CDR1 as MGHDK and CDR2 as SYGVNS. The CDR3 protein is CASSESRGRKNEQFF. In nucleotides, the CDR3 is TGTGCCAGCAGTGAATCTCGCGGGAGAAAAAATGAGCAGTTCTTC.